This entry concerns a single T cell receptor (beta chain). The V gene's germline CDR1 is MNHEY and CDR2 SVGEGT. The V end lost 3 bases, the J end lost 5 bases, and 11 bases lay between the germline ends. The CDR3 is 13 amino acids. This sample is drawn from a study of blood T cell repertoires in COVID-19. Assay: immunoSEQ multiplex PCR; the TCRdb copy retains only in-frame clones and omits some. This table has approximately 180,000 clones, about 89% appearing once. The sequencing sample was made of peripheral blood. The J gene is TRBJ2-7, the V gene TRBV6-2 or TRBV6-3; possible D gene TRBD2, 6 bases. The clonotype was recovered from a man aged 35 to 55 with active or convalescent COVID-19. CDR3 protein: CASSYWRRDEQYF. CDR3 in DNA: TGTGCCAGCAGTTATTGGCGGAGGGACGAGCAGTACTTC.